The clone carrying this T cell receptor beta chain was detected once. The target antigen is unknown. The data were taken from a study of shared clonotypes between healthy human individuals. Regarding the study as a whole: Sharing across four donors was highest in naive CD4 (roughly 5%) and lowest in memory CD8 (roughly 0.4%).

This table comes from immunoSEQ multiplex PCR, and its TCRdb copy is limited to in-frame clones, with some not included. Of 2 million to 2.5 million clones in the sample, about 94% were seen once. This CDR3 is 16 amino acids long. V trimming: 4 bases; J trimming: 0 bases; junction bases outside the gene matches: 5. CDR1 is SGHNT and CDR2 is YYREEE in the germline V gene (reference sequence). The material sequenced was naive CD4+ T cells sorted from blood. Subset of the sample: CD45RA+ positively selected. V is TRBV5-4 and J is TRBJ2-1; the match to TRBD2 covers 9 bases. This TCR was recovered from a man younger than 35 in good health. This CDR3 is CASSPAGGSSYNEQFF. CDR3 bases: TGTGCCAGCAGCCCCGCGGGGGGGAGCTCCTACAATGAGCAGTTCTTC.